These 13 T cell receptor beta chains came from one sample sequenced in a study of blood T cell repertoires in COVID-19. Libraries were prepared by immunoSEQ multiplex PCR; TCRdb keeps only in-frame clonotypes and omits some of them. The sample has around 280,000 clones, 75% to 90% seen once; the top ten hold over 2%. What was sequenced was peripheral blood. Receptor source: a woman aged 30 to 39 who had recovered from COVID-19.

The chain couples TRBV15 to TRBJ1-1; D gene uncertain. The CDR3 totals 13 residues. Deletions cut 9 bases from V and 2 bases from J, with 13 bases between. Germline-derived CDR1 and CDR2 are LNHNV and YYDKDF (reference sequence). CDR3 sequence: CATRWQTNTEAFF. The CDR3 coding sequence is TGTGCCACACGCTGGCAGACAAACACTGAAGCTTTCTTT.

This clone was picked up a small number of times. V is TRBV5-1 and J is TRBJ1-2; D might be TRBD1 (6 bases). Germline V gene sequence: CDR1 SGHRS, CDR2 YFSETQ. The CDR3 contains 15 residues. Between the trimmed V and J ends, which lost 0 bases and 4 bases, there was a span of 13 bases. The CDR3, as DNA: TGCGCCAGCAGCTTGGGACAGGCGAACCCCTATGGCTACACCTTC. It codes for CASSLGQANPYGYTF.

V gene TRBV7-3 combines with J gene TRBJ2-2; 8 bases line up with TRBD2. V gave up 4 bases and J gave up 1 base; unmatched junction bases: 8. The CDR3 is 17 residues long. Germline assignment: CDR1 SGHTA and CDR2 FQGTGA. CDR3 sequence (DNA): TGTGCCAGCAGCTCCCGGCGGGAGGACCTGAACACCGGGGAGCTGTTTTTT. This codes for CASSSRREDLNTGELFF. The full variable domain, completed using reference TRBV7-3 and TRBJ2-2, is GAGVSQTPSNKVTEKGKYVELRCDPISGHTALYWYRQSLGQGPEFLIYFQGTGAADDSGLPNDRFFAVRPEGSVSTLKIQRTERGDSAVYLCASSSRREDLNTGELFFGEGSRLTVL.

The chain carries TRBV19 and TRBJ1-2; 12 nucleotides agree with TRBD1. The germline V gene encodes CDR1 LNHDA and CDR2 SQIVND (reference sequence). The V segment lost 5 bases and the J segment 7 bases; nucleotides outside the gene matches: 14. CDR3 length: 17 amino acids. CDR3 sequence reads: CASSFPPGTGGGGGYTF. In DNA, the CDR3 is TGTGCCAGTAGTTTTCCGCCCGGGACAGGGGGCGGAGGTGGCTACACCTTC. Supplemented by reference TRBV19 and TRBJ1-2, the full variable domain reads DGGITQSPKYLFRKEGQNVTLSCEQNLNHDAMYWYRQDPGQGLRLIYYSQIVNDFQKGDIAEGYSVSREKKESFPLTVTSAQKNPTAFYLCASSFPPGTGGGGGYTFGSGTRLTVV.

The chain recombines TRBV5-5 with TRBJ2-1, with D perhaps TRBD2 (6 bases). Looked up from germline, CDR1 is SGHKS and CDR2 is YYEKEE (reference sequence). This CDR3 is built from 14 residues. V lost 3 bases and J lost 8, with 15 bases in between. The CDR3 here is CASSSELALHEQFF. The CDR3 region has the DNA TGTGCCAGCAGCTCGGAGCTAGCGTTGCATGAGCAGTTCTTC.

The gene calls are TRBV11-2 and TRBJ2-3; 13 nucleotides line up with TRBD2. Trimming cost V 1 base and J 2 bases; bases outside gene matches: 3. The germline V gene has CDR1 SGHAT and CDR2 FQNNGV. This CDR3 region has 17 residues. The CDR3 loop reads CASSLGTSGRDTDTQYF. The CDR3 region has the DNA TGTGCCAGCAGCTTAGGAACTAGCGGGAGGGACACAGATACGCAGTATTTT.

This chain joins TRBV3-1 (or the pseudogene TRBV3-2) and TRBJ1-5; D not resolved. Trimming shortened V by 4 bases and J by 9 bases, and 10 bases separated the two germline ends. The CDR3 loop spans 12 amino acids. The germline gives CDR1 LGHDT, CDR2 YNNKEL (reference sequence). CDR3 bases: TGTGCCAGCAGCCTAGGAGAGCGGCCCCAGCATTTT. Translating gives CASSLGERPQHF.

V usage is TRBV7-2 and J usage is TRBJ2-7, with D unresolved. Trimming stripped 5 bases from V and 2 bases from J, with 16 bases between. CDR1 and CDR2 from the germline V gene are SGHTA and FQGNSA. The CDR3 contains 15 residues. The CDR3 region is CASSHPPNRAYEQYF. The CDR3 DNA follows: TGTGCCAGCAGCCATCCCCCAAACAGAGCCTACGAGCAGTACTTC.

This clone was found a few times. The chain couples TRBV27 to TRBJ2-7; 7 bases are shared with TRBD2. Germline V gene data show CDR1 as MNHEY and CDR2 as SMNVEV (reference sequence). The V and J ends lost 9 bases and 2 bases, in that order; junction bases with no gene match: 4. The CDR3 covers 12 residues. DNA for the CDR3: TGTGCCAGGTGGGGGGGGACCTACGAGCAGTACTTC. Its translation is CARWGGTYEQYF.

This clone appeared a few times. The chain joins TRBV4-1 to TRBJ2-7; D perhaps matches TRBD1 (5 bases). V gave up 0 bases and J gave up 4 bases, with 13 bases separating them. The CDR3 contains 15 residues. Germline loops: CDR1 MGHRA, CDR2 YSYEKL. CDR3 coding DNA: TGCGCCAGCAGCCAAGAAGCCTACAGGCTGTACGAGCAGTACTTC. It is translated as CASSQEAYRLYEQYF.

This chain joins TRBV4-3 and TRBJ1-1, with D perhaps TRBD1 (6 bases). From germline, CDR1 is LGHNA and CDR2 YSLEER. V lost 1 base to trimming and J lost 1 base, with 7 bases between them. This CDR3 is 14 amino acids long. The CDR3 region has the DNA TGCGCCAGCAGCCAAGGGACAGCGAACACTGAAGCTTTCTTT. This sequence encodes CASSQGTANTEAFF.

The gene calls are TRBV11-2 and TRBJ2-7; D is perhaps TRBD1 (5 bases). This CDR3 comprises 17 residues. V was clipped by 2 bases and J by 2 bases, with 19 bases between them. Germline lookup yields CDR1 SGHAT and CDR2 FQNNGV. The CDR3 spells CASSLWTDRQTAYEQYF. The DNA for the CDR3 is TGTGCCAGCAGCTTATGGACCGACAGACAAACCGCCTACGAGCAGTACTTC.

DNA for the CDR3: TGTGCCAGCCCCGGGGGACAGAGCAATCAGCCCCAGCATTTT. Amino acid sequence: CASPGGQSNQPQHF. The rearrangement links TRBV6-5 to TRBJ1-5; 7 positions match TRBD1. The length of the CDR3 is 14 residues. Per germline, CDR1 MNHEY and CDR2 SVGAGI. Trimming removed 8 bases from V and 1 base from J; junction bases left unmatched: 5.